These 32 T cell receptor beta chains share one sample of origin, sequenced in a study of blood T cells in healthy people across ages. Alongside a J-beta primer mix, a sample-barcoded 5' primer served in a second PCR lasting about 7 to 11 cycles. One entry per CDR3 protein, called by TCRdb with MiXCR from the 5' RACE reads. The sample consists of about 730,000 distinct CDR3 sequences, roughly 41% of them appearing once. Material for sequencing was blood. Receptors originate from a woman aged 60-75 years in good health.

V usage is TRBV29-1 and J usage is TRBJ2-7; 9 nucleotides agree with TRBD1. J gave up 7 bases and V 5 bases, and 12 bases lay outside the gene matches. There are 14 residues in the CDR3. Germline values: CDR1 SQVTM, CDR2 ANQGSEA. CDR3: CSVLRGQGLREQYF. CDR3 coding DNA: TGCAGCGTTCTGCGAGGACAGGGGTTGAGGGAGCAGTACTTC.

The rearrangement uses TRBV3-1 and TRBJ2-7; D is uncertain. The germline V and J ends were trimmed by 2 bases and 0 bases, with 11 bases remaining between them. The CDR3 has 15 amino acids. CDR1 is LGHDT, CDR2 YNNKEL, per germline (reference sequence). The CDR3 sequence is CASSQLAPNSYEQYF. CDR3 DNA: TGTGCCAGCAGCCAACTTGCCCCCAACTCCTACGAGCAGTACTTC.

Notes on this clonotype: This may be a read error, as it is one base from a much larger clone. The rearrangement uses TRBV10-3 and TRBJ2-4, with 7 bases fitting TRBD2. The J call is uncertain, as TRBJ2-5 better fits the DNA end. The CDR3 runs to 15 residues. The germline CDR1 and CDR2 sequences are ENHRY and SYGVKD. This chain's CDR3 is CAISKRTRGGETQYF. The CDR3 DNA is TGTGCCATCAGTAAGAGGACCCGGGGAGGGGAGACCCAGTACTTC.

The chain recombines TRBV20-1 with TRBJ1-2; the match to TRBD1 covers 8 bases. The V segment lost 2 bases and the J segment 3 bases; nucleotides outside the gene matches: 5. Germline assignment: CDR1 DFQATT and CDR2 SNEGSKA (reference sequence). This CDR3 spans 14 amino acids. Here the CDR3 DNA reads TGCAGTGCTAGAACAACAGGGGGAGACTATGGCTACACCTTC. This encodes CSARTTGGDYGYTF.

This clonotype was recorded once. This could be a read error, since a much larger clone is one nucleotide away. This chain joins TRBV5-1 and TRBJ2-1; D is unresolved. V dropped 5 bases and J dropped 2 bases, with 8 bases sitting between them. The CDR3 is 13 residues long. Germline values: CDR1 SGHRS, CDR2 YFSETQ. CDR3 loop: CASRAPPYNEQFF. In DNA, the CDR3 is TGCGCCAGCAGGGCCCCGCCCTACAATGAGCAGTTCTTC.

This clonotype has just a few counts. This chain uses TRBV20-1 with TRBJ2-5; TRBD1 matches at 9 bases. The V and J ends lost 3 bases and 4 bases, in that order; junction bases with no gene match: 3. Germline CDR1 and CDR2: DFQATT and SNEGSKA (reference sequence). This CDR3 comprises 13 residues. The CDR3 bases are TGCAGTGCTAGGACGGGACAGGGAGAGACCCAGTACTTC. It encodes CSARTGQGETQYF.

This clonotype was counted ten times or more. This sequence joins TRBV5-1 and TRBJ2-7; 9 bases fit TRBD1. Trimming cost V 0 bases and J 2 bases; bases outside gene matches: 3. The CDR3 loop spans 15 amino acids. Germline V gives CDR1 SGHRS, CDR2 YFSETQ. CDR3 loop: CASSLAGTGTYEQYF. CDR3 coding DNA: TGCGCCAGCAGCTTGGCCGGGACAGGGACCTACGAGCAGTACTTC. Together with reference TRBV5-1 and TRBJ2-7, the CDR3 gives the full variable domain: KAGVTQTPRYLIKTRGQQVTLSCSPISGHRSVSWYQQTPGQGLQFLFEYFSETQRNKGNFPGRFSGRQFSNSRSEMNVSTLELGDSALYLCASSLAGTGTYEQYFGPGTRLTVT.

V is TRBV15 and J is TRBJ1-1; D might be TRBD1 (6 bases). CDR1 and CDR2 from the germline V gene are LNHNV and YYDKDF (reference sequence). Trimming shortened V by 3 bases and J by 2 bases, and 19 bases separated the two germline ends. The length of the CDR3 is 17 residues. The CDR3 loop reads CATSRTKPGTPNTEAFF. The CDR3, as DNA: TGTGCCACCAGCAGGACAAAACCCGGGACACCTAACACTGAAGCTTTCTTT.

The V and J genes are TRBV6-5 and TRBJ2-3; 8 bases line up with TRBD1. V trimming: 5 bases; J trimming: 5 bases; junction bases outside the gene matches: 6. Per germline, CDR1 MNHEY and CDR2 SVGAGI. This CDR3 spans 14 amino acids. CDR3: CASSPRDRKDTQYF. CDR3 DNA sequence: TGTGCCAGCAGTCCCAGGGACAGGAAAGATACGCAGTATTTT.

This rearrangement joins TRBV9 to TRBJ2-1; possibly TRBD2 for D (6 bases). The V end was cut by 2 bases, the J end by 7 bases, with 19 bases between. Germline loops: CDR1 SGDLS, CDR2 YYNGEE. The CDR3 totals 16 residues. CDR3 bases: TGTGCCAGCAGCGTTAAGGACGGGGGTATGGGAAATGAGCAGTTCTTC. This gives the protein CASSVKDGGMGNEQFF.

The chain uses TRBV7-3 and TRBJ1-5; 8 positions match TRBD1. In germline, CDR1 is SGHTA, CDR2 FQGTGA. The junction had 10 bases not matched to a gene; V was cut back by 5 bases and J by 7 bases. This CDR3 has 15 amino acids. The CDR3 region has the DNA TGTGCCAGCAGCCTCACAGGGGGATGGGGACAGCCCCAGCATTTT. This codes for CASSLTGGWGQPQHF.

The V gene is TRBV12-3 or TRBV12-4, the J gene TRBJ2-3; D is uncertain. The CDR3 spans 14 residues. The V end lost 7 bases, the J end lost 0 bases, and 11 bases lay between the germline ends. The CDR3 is CASKGAASTDTQYF. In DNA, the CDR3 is TGTGCCAGCAAAGGCGCGGCTAGCACAGATACGCAGTATTTT.

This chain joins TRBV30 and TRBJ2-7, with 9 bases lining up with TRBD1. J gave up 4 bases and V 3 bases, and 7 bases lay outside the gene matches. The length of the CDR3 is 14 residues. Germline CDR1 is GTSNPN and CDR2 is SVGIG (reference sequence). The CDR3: CAWRRGDREYEQYF. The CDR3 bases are TGTGCCTGGAGGAGGGGGGACAGGGAATACGAGCAGTACTTC.

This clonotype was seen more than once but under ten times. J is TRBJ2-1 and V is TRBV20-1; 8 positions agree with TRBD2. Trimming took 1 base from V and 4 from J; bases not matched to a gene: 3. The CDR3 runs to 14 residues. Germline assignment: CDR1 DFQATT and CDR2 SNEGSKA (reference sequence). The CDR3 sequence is CSARVSGIYNEQFF. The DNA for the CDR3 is TGCAGTGCTAGAGTTAGCGGGATTTACAATGAGCAGTTCTTC.

This chain's CDR3 is CASSRGYNVLTF. CDR3 coding DNA: TGTGCCAGCAGCAGAGGTTACAACGTCCTGACTTTC. The J gene is TRBJ2-6, the V gene TRBV7-3, with D hard to call. V gave up 5 bases and J gave up 9 bases, with 8 bases separating them. The CDR3 runs to 12 residues. Germline CDR1 SGHTA, CDR2 FQGTGA.

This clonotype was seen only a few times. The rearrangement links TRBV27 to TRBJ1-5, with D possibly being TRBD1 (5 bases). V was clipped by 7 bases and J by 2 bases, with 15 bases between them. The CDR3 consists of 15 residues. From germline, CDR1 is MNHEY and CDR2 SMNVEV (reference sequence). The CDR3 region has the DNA TGTGCCAGCAAACAGGACGGGGCTGGCAATCAGCCCCAGCATTTT. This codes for CASKQDGAGNQPQHF.

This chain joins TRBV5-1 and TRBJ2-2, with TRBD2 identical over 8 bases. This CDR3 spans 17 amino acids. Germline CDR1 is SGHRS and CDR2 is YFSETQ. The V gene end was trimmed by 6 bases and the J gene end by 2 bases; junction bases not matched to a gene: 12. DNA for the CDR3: TGCGCCAGCACCCCTAGGGCTAGCGGGCCTAACACCGGGGAGCTGTTTTTT. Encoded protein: CASTPRASGPNTGELFF.

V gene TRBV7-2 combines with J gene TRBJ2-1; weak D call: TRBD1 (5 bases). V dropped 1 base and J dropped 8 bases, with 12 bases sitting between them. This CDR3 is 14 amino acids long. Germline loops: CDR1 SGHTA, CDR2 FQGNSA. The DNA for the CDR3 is TGTGCCAGCAGCTTAGGTCAGCTAGGGGATGAGCAGTTCTTC. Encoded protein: CASSLGQLGDEQFF.

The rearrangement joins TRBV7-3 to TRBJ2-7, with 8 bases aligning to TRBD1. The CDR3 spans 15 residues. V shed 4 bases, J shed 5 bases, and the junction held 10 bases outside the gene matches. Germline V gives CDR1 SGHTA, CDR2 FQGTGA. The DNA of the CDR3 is TGTGCCAGCAGCTCCACAGGGGGACAAGGCCACGAGCAGTACTTC. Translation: CASSSTGGQGHEQYF.

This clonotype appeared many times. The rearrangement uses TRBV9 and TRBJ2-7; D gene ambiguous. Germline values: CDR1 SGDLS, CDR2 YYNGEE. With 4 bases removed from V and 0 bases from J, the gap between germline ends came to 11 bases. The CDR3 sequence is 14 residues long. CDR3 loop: CASSQSGSSYEQYF. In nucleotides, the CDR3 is TGTGCCAGCAGCCAGTCCGGCAGCTCCTACGAGCAGTACTTC.

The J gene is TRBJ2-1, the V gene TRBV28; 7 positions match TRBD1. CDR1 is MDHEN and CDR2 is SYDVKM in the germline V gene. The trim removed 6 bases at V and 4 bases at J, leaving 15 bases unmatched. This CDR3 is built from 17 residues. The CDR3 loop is CASSLGTAGSLYNEQFF. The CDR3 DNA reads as TGTGCCAGCAGCCTTGGGACAGCTGGTAGCTTATACAATGAGCAGTTCTTC.

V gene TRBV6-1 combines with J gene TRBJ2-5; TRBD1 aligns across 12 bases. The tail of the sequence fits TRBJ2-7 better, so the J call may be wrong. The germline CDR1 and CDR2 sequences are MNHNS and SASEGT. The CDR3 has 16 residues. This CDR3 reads CASSTYRDRGLDEQYF. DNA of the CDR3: TGTGCCAGCAGTACCTACCGGGACAGGGGGCTAGACGAGCAGTACTTC.

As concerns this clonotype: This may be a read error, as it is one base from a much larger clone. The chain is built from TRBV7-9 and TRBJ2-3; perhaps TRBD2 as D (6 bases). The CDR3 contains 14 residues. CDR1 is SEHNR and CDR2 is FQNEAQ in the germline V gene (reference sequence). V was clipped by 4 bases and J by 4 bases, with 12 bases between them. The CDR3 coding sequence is TGTGCCAGCAGCTGTAATACGGGGGCAGATACGCAGTATTTT. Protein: CASSCNTGADTQYF.

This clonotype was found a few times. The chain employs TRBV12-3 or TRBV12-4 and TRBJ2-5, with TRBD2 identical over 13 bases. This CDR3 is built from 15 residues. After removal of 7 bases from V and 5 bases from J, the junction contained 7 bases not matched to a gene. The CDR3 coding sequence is TGTGCCAGCACAAGGACTAGCGGGGGTTCGGAGACCCAGTACTTC. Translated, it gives CASTRTSGGSETQYF.

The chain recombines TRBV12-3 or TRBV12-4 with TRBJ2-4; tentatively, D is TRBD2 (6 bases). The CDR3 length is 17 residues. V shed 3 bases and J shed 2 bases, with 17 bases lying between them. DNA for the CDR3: TGTGCCAGCAGTTTCTCTCCAGGGAGGAGACCCAAAAACATTCAGTACTTC. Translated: CASSFSPGRRPKNIQYF.

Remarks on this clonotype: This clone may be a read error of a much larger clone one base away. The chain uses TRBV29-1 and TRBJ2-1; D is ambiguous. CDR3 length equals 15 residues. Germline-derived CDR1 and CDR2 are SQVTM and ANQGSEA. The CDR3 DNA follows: TGCAGCGTTGAGGTTTGGCAGGTCTCCTACAATGAGCGGTTCTTC. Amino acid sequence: CSVEVWQVSYNERFF.

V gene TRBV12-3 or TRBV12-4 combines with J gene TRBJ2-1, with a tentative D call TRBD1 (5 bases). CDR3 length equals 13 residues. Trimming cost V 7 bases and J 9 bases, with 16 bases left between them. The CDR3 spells CASTGQSHSEQFF. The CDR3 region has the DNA TGTGCCAGCACCGGACAATCCCACAGTGAGCAGTTCTTC.

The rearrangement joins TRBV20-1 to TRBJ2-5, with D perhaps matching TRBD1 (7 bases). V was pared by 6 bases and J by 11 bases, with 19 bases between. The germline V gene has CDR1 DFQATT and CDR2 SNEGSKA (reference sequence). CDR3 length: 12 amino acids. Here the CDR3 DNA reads TGCAGTGCCAGGCGGGACAGCAGTGAGCAGTACTTC. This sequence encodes CSARRDSSEQYF.

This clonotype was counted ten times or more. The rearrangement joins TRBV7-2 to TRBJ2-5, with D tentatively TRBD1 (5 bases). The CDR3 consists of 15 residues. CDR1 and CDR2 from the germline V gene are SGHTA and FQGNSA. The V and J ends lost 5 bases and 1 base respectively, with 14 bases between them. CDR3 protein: CASSPRRTFQETQYF. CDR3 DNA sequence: TGTGCCAGCAGCCCCCGAAGGACATTCCAAGAGACCCAGTACTTC.

CDR3 sequence (DNA): TGTGCCAGCACCCTCGGGGTGGCACAGGGTCAGTTCTTC. It yields the protein CASTLGVAQGQFF. The chain is built from TRBV12-3 or TRBV12-4 and TRBJ2-1; D possibly corresponds to TRBD1 (6 bases). V was clipped by 7 bases and J by 13 bases, with 20 bases between them. This CDR3 comprises 13 residues.

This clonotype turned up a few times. The CDR3 sequence is CASSEGIGGYTF. Here the CDR3 DNA reads TGCGCCAGCAGCGAGGGGATCGGGGGCTACACCTTC. The rearrangement uses TRBV4-1 and TRBJ1-2; the D gene is possibly TRBD1 (5 bases). The CDR3 runs 12 residues. V was clipped by 5 bases and J by 8 bases, with 12 bases between them. Germline CDR1 is MGHRA and CDR2 is YSYEKL.

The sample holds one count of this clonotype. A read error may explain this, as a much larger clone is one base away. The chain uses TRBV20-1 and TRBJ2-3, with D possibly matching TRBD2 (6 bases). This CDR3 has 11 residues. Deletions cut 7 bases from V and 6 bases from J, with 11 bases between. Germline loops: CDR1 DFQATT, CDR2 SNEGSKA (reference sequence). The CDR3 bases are TGCAGTGTTGCCCGGGGGGATACGCAGTATTTT. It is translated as CSVARGDTQYF.